Detailed here is one TCR beta chain. This clone was counted only a few times. Its antigen has not been determined. This sequence is one base from a far larger clone and is likely a read error. The time point label corresponds to: approximately 10-day in vitro stimulation with candidate neoantigen peptide 4. For every enrolled patient, mismatch repair deficiency was confirmed by either polymerase chain reaction or immunohistochemistry. TCR sequencing was carried out for three patients who responded to pembrolizumab therapy. Each of several ELISpot-reactive candidate neoantigen peptides was used in a roughly ten-day in vitro stimulation prior to TCR sequencing. As the baseline for calculating clone fold-changes, a control culture with no peptide was run in an identical way. Pembrolizumab PD-1 blockade was prospectively tested in advanced mismatch repair-deficient cancers, regardless of tissue of origin, in the phase II trial.

The germline V gene sets CDR1 to LGHNA and CDR2 to YNFKEQ. The CDR3 has 16 amino acids, counting the end cysteine and phenylalanine. The entry retains the CDR3 DNA only, 48 bases that are in frame from base 1. Trimming costs V 0 bases and J 9 bases, and their ends lie 17 bases apart. The library came from the immunoSEQ multiplex PCR assay. In the authors' own workflow: A clone was defined as neoantigen-specific if the clone expanded significantly to the relevant peptide but showed no significant expansion to any other peptide tested. The table comes from immuneACCESS by way of TCRdb, which keeps in-frame sequences with V and J called. Part of the clones is missing from these tables; in studies checked, under half for an unresolved V gene and the rest for unknown reasons. V, J and clone size derive from that table, while D and trimming were established from the DNA sequence. This sample has approximately 13,000 clones in its table, and 80% to 90% of those were observed once. Together, the top ten hold about 22% of the sample.

These data are taken from a study of PD-1 blockade in mismatch repair-deficient tumors (dated by TCRdb to 2015 to 2018). In the study overall: The trial enrolled 86 consecutive patients with roughly twelve mismatch repair-deficient cancer types between September 2013 and late 2016, all previously treated and progressing. Tumor-associated T cell clones were tracked in the peripheral blood of patients responding to PD-1 blockade by deep sequencing of TCR CDR3 regions. On the study overall, not on this receptor specifically: Tumor-resident clones, often undetectable in blood before treatment, expanded rapidly after pembrolizumab and then contracted, generally before radiologic responses. Three of seven peptides elicited clonal expansion, yielding approximately 130 unique blood TCRs, seven also found in tumor; all positive peptides derived from frameshift mutations.

Specimen: cells cultured in vitro, collected from a patient treated with pembrolizumab. The source is an adult with mismatch repair-deficient cancer. Recombination linked TRBV4-2 to TRBJ2-2, with the D gene call left open. In nucleotides, the sequence is TGTGCCAGCAGCCAAGAGCGCGGAGCTTTAGTCCGGGAGCTGTTTTTT. The resulting protein is CASSQERGALVRELFF.